One sample yielded the 3 T cell receptor beta chains listed below, sequenced in a study of long-term antiretroviral therapy in people with HIV. The libraries were made with immunoSEQ v3.0 at survey level. Clones were read by immunoSEQ multiplex PCR, and TCRdb kept only the in-frame ones, dropping some. This sample carries 9,000 to 15,000 clones, 70% to 75% of them seen once, and the ten largest clones take 10% to 15%. The sample was unsorted PBMCs, taken less than 3.3 years before starting antiretroviral therapy. These receptors were collected from a man in his forties with HIV.

The J gene is TRBJ2-3, the V gene TRBV29-1, with D unclear. Germline V gene sequence: CDR1 SQVTM, CDR2 ANQGSEA. This CDR3 is built from 12 residues. The V end was cut by 2 bases, the J end by 1 base, with 4 bases between. The CDR3 DNA reads as TGCAGCGTTGAAAAGCGCACAGATACGCAGTATTTT. It codes for CSVEKRTDTQYF.

This clone has a handful of counts. The chain carries TRBV30 and TRBJ2-1; D tentatively reads TRBD1 or TRBD2 (5 bases each). CDR3 length equals 16 residues. V lost 3 bases to trimming and J lost 7 bases, with 22 bases between them. Germline assignment: CDR1 GTSNPN and CDR2 SVGIG (reference sequence). The CDR3 sequence: CAWRLVGNRRRNEQFF. CDR3 DNA: TGTGCCTGGAGGTTAGTGGGAAACAGGAGGAGGAATGAGCAGTTCTTC.

This chain uses TRBV5-4 with TRBJ1-3; D call uncertain. This CDR3 is built from 14 residues. The germline V gene has CDR1 SGHNT and CDR2 YYREEE (reference sequence). Trimming removed 1 base from V and 0 bases from J, with 5 bases in between. For the CDR3, the DNA is TGTGCCAGCAGCTTGTGGGGCTCTGGAAACACCATATATTTT. The encoded protein is CASSLWGSGNTIYF.